These T cell receptor beta chains were read from a single sample in a study of glioma-infiltrating T cells. TCRdb re-called the multiplex PCR reads through MiXCR, storing one row per CDR3 protein. The sample holds 150,000 to 200,000 distinct CDR3 sequences, more than 30% seen once. Input material: glioma tissue, nonneoplastic brain tissue, or PBMCs (not recorded which). Receptors originate from a human donor with low-grade glioma or glioblastoma, undergoing nonglioma brain surgery, or in good health (not recorded which). Both conserved end residues are part of each CDR3. Each record gives: J gene, CDR3 length, clone size, V gene, D gene, CDR3 protein, CDR3 DNA. D genes are given only for firm matches. The listing skips clone size in some rows; elsewhere it reads once, few, many or a size class.

J gene: TRBJ2-3
CDR3 length: 16
clone size: NA
V gene: TRBV27
D gene: NA
CDR3 protein: CASSLEGSGYTDTQYF
CDR3 DNA: TGTGCCAGCAGCTTAGAGGGGAGCGGTTACACAGATACGCAGTATTTT

J gene: TRBJ1-5
CDR3 length: 15
clone size: NA
V gene: TRBV27
D gene: NA
CDR3 protein: CASSLNTAQGRPQNF
CDR3 DNA: TGTGCCAGCAGTTTAAACACCGCTCAGGGTCGGCCCCAGAATTTT

J gene: TRBJ2-2
CDR3 length: 16
clone size: NA
V gene: TRBV12-3/TRBV12-4
D gene: NA
CDR3 protein: CASSRSGGLNTGELFF
CDR3 DNA: TGTGCCAGCAGTCGCTCGGGTGGGTTGAACACCGGGGAGCTGTTTTTT

J gene: TRBJ1-1
CDR3 length: 17
clone size: many
V gene: TRBV20-1
D gene: NA
CDR3 protein: CSARDSGGLARLTEAFF
CDR3 DNA: TGCAGTGCTAGAGATTCCGGGGGGCTCGCGCGCTTAACTGAAGCTTTCTTT

J gene: TRBJ2-1
CDR3 length: 14
clone size: few
V gene: TRBV10-3
D gene: TRBD1
CDR3 protein: CAIKGTGEVNEQFF
CDR3 DNA: TGTGCCATTAAGGGGACAGGGGAGGTAAATGAGCAGTTCTTC

J gene: TRBJ1-1
CDR3 length: 10
clone size: NA
V gene: TRBV30
D gene: NA
CDR3 protein: CAWFQGGAFF
CDR3 DNA: TGTGCCTGGTTCCAGGGTGGAGCTTTCTTT

J gene: TRBJ2-7
CDR3 length: 15
clone size: many
V gene: TRBV7-2
D gene: NA
CDR3 protein: CASSFSGRGPYEQYF
CDR3 DNA: TGTGCCAGCAGCTTTAGCGGTAGGGGCCCCTACGAGCAGTACTTC

J gene: TRBJ1-2
CDR3 length: 15
clone size: NA
V gene: TRBV6-5
D gene: TRBD1
CDR3 protein: CASSSSETGSLGYTF
CDR3 DNA: TGTGCCAGCAGTTCCTCCGAGACAGGGTCCCTTGGCTACACCTTC

J gene: TRBJ1-2
CDR3 length: 16
clone size: many
V gene: TRBV15
D gene: TRBD1
CDR3 protein: CATSRDPGTANYGYTF
CDR3 DNA: TGTGCCACCAGCAGAGATCCCGGGACAGCTAACTATGGCTACACCTTC

J gene: TRBJ2-1
CDR3 length: 16
clone size: NA
V gene: TRBV19
D gene: NA
CDR3 protein: CASGIGGRSSYNEQFF
CDR3 DNA: TGTGCCAGTGGTATTGGTGGGAGGAGCTCCTACAATGAGCAGTTCTTC

J gene: TRBJ2-7
CDR3 length: 19
clone size: NA
V gene: TRBV6-5
D gene: TRBD2
CDR3 protein: CASSYSSPSTSGIVNEQYF
CDR3 DNA: TGTGCCAGCAGTTACTCTTCCCCCTCGACTAGCGGGATAGTGAATGAGCAGTACTTC

J gene: TRBJ2-3
CDR3 length: 15
clone size: many
V gene: TRBV29-1
D gene: TRBD2
CDR3 protein: CSVEPASGRTDTQYF
CDR3 DNA: TGCAGCGTTGAACCGGCTAGCGGGAGGACAGATACGCAGTATTTT

J gene: TRBJ1-4
CDR3 length: 15
clone size: few
V gene: TRBV10-3
D gene: NA
CDR3 protein: CAISNSLTTNEKLFF
CDR3 DNA: TGTGCCATCAGTAACAGTCTTACAACTAATGAAAAACTGTTTTTT

J gene: TRBJ2-7
CDR3 length: 15
clone size: many
V gene: TRBV15
D gene: NA
CDR3 protein: CATSRGSTGPREQYF
CDR3 DNA: TGTGCCACCAGCAGAGGATCGACAGGACCTCGCGAGCAGTACTTC

J gene: TRBJ2-2
CDR3 length: 17
clone size: many
V gene: TRBV6-2/TRBV6-3
D gene: TRBD1
CDR3 protein: CASSYSSGTVLTGELFF
CDR3 DNA: TGTGCCAGCAGTTACTCTTCGGGGACAGTCCTCACCGGGGAGCTGTTTTTT

J gene: TRBJ2-1
CDR3 length: 18
clone size: many
V gene: TRBV7-6
D gene: TRBD2
CDR3 protein: CASSSGLAGEWSYNEQFF
CDR3 DNA: TGTGCCAGCAGTTCGGGACTAGCGGGAGAGTGGAGCTACAATGAGCAGTTCTTC

J gene: TRBJ2-1
CDR3 length: 12
clone size: NA
V gene: TRBV6-1
D gene: TRBD2
CDR3 protein: CAYPTSDNEQFF
CDR3 DNA: TGTGCCTACCCTACTAGCGACAATGAGCAGTTCTTC

J gene: TRBJ2-7
CDR3 length: 16
clone size: NA
V gene: TRBV18
D gene: NA
CDR3 protein: CASSPGAAGSPYEQYF
CDR3 DNA: TGTGCCAGCTCACCAGGGGCAGCGGGTTCTCCCTACGAGCAGTACTTC

J gene: TRBJ2-7
CDR3 length: 13
clone size: NA
V gene: TRBV19
D gene: TRBD2
CDR3 protein: CASSRLAAGEQYF
CDR3 DNA: TGTGCCAGTAGTAGACTAGCGGCCGGCGAGCAGTACTTC

J gene: TRBJ2-3
CDR3 length: 12
clone size: NA
V gene: TRBV6-2/TRBV6-3
D gene: NA
CDR3 protein: CATHRSQDTQYF
CDR3 DNA: TGTGCCACCCACCGATCACAGGATACGCAGTATTTT

J gene: TRBJ1-2
CDR3 length: 12
clone size: many
V gene: TRBV27
D gene: TRBD1
CDR3 protein: CASGEGALGYTF
CDR3 DNA: TGTGCCAGCGGCGAGGGGGCGCTGGGCTACACCTTC

J gene: TRBJ1-1
CDR3 length: 14
clone size: NA
V gene: TRBV6-2/TRBV6-3
D gene: NA
CDR3 protein: CAGSQKGANTEAFF
CDR3 DNA: TGTGCCGGCAGTCAAAAGGGAGCGAACACTGAAGCTTTCTTT

J gene: TRBJ2-7
CDR3 length: 16
clone size: NA
V gene: TRBV4-1
D gene: TRBD1
CDR3 protein: CASSQGAARGLAEQYF
CDR3 DNA: TGCGCCAGCAGCCAAGGGGCGGCCAGGGGGCTGGCCGAGCAGTACTTC

J gene: TRBJ2-7
CDR3 length: 13
clone size: NA
V gene: TRBV20-1
D gene: NA
CDR3 protein: CSARVGDVYEQYF
CDR3 DNA: TGCAGTGCTAGGGTCGGGGACGTCTACGAGCAGTACTTC

J gene: TRBJ1-2
CDR3 length: 16
clone size: many
V gene: TRBV28
D gene: NA
CDR3 protein: CASSQIGGFDSYGYTF
CDR3 DNA: TGTGCCAGCAGCCAGATCGGGGGGTTCGACTCATATGGCTACACCTTC

J gene: TRBJ2-2
CDR3 length: 18
clone size: few
V gene: TRBV20-1
D gene: NA
CDR3 protein: CSARVYPPGTGIAGELFF
CDR3 DNA: TGCAGTGCTAGAGTCTATCCCCCCGGGACGGGTATCGCCGGGGAGCTGTTTTTT

J gene: TRBJ2-5
CDR3 length: 16
clone size: NA
V gene: TRBV7-2
D gene: TRBD1
CDR3 protein: CASSLGVGQGGETQYF
CDR3 DNA: TGTGCCAGCAGCTTAGGGGTGGGACAGGGTGGAGAGACCCAGTACTTC

J gene: TRBJ2-1
CDR3 length: 16
clone size: few
V gene: TRBV5-6
D gene: NA
CDR3 protein: CASSVYRVSSYNEQFF
CDR3 DNA: TGTGCCAGCAGCGTGTACAGGGTCAGCTCCTACAATGAGCAGTTCTTC

J gene: TRBJ2-1
CDR3 length: 15
clone size: NA
V gene: TRBV12-3/TRBV12-4
D gene: TRBD1
CDR3 protein: CASSSGDSSYNEQFF
CDR3 DNA: TGTGCCAGCAGCTCAGGGGACAGCTCCTACAATGAGCAGTTCTTC

J gene: TRBJ2-7
CDR3 length: 15
clone size: many
V gene: TRBV4-1
D gene: TRBD2
CDR3 protein: CASSLGLAATYEQYF
CDR3 DNA: TGCGCCAGCAGCCTGGGACTAGCGGCCACCTACGAGCAGTACTTC

J gene: TRBJ2-1
CDR3 length: 16
clone size: many
V gene: TRBV7-2
D gene: TRBD2
CDR3 protein: CASSLGGTRVDNEQFF
CDR3 DNA: TGTGCCAGCAGCTTAGGTGGGACTAGAGTGGACAATGAGCAGTTCTTC

J gene: TRBJ2-7
CDR3 length: 16
clone size: many
V gene: TRBV27
D gene: TRBD2
CDR3 protein: CASSLKGLAGPYEQYF
CDR3 DNA: TGTGCCAGCAGTTTAAAGGGACTAGCGGGGCCCTACGAGCAGTACTTC

J gene: TRBJ1-6
CDR3 length: 13
clone size: few
V gene: TRBV30
D gene: TRBD1
CDR3 protein: CASQTGVTSPLHF
CDR3 DNA: TGTGCCAGCCAGACAGGGGTCACTTCACCCCTCCACTTT

J gene: TRBJ2-1
CDR3 length: 18
clone size: few
V gene: TRBV19
D gene: TRBD2
CDR3 protein: CASSIGGGRPTSYNEQFF
CDR3 DNA: TGTGCCAGTAGTATAGGGGGAGGGAGGCCCACCTCCTACAATGAGCAGTTCTTC

J gene: TRBJ2-2
CDR3 length: 15
clone size: NA
V gene: TRBV7-2
D gene: NA
CDR3 protein: CASSSYYQNTGELFF
CDR3 DNA: TGTGCCAGCAGCTCCTACTACCAGAACACCGGGGAGCTGTTTTTT

J gene: TRBJ1-2
CDR3 length: 15
clone size: NA
V gene: TRBV29-1
D gene: TRBD1
CDR3 protein: CSADLAGQGTSGYTF
CDR3 DNA: TGCAGCGCCGATCTAGCGGGACAGGGAACGTCTGGCTACACCTTC